This record concerns one T cell receptor (beta chain) sequence. Its antigen is not identified. This CDR3 is 16 amino acids long. CDR1 and CDR2 (germline): MDHEN, SYDVKM. The ends were cut back, 4 bases at V and 2 bases at J, with 15 bases in the middle. Profiling relied on immunoSEQ multiplex PCR, and the TCRdb table lists in-frame clones only, not all of them. The sample includes 200,000 to 250,000 clones, around 70% seen only once; the top ten take roughly 15%. This sample was included in a study of cytotoxic CD8 clonotypes in ibrutinib-treated CLL. For the study at large: After a median of 68 months, some 14 patients stayed remitted and some 12 progressed; responses had been partial in approximately 24 and complete in 2. Per sample, productive templates averaged approximately 260,000 and productive rearrangements averaged about 100,000.

Study-wide findings and caveats: Few clonotypes were public, and these shrank or held steady under treatment. Clonality went up at ibrutinib response and then declined back toward baseline at progression.

The chain links TRBV28 to TRBJ2-1, with a possible D match to TRBD1 (6 bases). Source: PBMCs, taken after 24 months of ibrutinib treatment. The origin of this receptor is a human donor with chronic lymphocytic leukemia. DNA of the CDR3: TGTGCCAGCAGTTCCCCCACAGGGAACCCCTACAATGAGCAGTTCTTC. Translation gives CASSSPTGNPYNEQFF.